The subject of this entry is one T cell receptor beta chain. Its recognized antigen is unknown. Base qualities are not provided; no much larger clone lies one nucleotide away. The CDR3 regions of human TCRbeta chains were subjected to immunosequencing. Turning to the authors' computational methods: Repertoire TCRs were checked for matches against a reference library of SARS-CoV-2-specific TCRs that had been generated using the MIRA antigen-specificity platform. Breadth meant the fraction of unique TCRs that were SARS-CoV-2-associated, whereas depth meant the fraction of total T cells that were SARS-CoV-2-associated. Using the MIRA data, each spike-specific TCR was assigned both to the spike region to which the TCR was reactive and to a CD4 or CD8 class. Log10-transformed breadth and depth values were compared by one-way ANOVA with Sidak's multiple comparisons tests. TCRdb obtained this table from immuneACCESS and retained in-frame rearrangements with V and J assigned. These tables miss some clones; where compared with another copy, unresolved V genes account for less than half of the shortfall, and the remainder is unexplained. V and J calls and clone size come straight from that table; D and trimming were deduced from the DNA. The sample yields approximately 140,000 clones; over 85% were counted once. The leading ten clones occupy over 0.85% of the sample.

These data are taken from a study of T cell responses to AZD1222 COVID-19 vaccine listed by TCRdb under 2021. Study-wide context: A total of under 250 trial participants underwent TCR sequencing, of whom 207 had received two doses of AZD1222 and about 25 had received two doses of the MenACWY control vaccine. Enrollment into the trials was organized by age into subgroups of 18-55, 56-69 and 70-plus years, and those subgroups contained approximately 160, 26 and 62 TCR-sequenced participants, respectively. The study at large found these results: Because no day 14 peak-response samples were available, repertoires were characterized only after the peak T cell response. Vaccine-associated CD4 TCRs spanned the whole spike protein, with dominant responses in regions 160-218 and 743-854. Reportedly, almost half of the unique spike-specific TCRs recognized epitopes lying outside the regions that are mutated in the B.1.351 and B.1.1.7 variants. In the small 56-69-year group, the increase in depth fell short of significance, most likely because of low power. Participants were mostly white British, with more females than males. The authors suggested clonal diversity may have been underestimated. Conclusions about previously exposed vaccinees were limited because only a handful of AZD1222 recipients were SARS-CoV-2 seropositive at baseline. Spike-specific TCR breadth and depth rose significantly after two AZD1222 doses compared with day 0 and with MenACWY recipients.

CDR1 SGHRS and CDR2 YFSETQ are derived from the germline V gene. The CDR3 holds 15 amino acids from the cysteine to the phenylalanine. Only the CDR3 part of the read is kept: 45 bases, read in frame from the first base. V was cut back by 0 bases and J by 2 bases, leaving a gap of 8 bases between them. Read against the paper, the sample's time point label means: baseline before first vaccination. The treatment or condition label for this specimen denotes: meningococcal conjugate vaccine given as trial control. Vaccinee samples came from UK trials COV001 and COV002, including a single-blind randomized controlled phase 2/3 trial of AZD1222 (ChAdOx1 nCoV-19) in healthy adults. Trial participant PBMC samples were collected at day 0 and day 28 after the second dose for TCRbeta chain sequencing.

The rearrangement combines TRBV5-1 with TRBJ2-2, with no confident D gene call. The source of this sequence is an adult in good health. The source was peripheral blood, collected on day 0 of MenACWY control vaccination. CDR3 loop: CASSLEGRNTGELFF. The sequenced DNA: TGCGCCAGCAGCTTGGAAGGCCGAAACACCGGGGAGCTGTTTTTT.